What follows are 32 T cell receptor beta chains derived from one specimen sequenced in a study of cytomegalovirus exposure and HLA in healthy donors. Both 60 Vbeta primers and 13 Jbeta primers went into the PCR. TCRdb keeps only in-frame clones here, not all; method: immunoSEQ multiplex PCR. The table shows 90,000 to 100,000 clones, with 80% to 85% occurring only once. The sample was PBMCs. The receptors were gathered from a man between 35 and 55 years old in good health and CMV-seronegative.

The gene calls are TRBV7-2 and TRBJ2-7; no clear D. This CDR3 spans 14 amino acids. CDR1 is SGHTA, CDR2 FQGNSA, per germline. Trimming took 1 base from V and 0 from J, leaving 7 bases between them. The CDR3 spells CASSLVTSSYEQYF. The CDR3 coding sequence is TGTGCCAGCAGCTTAGTAACGAGCTCCTACGAGCAGTACTTC.

A single count supports this clone. This rearrangement joins TRBV27 to TRBJ2-5; 11 bases align to TRBD2. V lost 5 bases to trimming and J lost 4 bases; unmatched junction nucleotides: 9. Germline-derived CDR1 and CDR2 are MNHEY and SMNVEV (reference sequence). There are 16 residues in the CDR3. This CDR3 reads CASSRSSGGAVETQYF. The CDR3 DNA reads TGTGCCAGCAGTCGAAGTAGCGGGGGGGCCGTAGAGACCCAGTACTTC.

Only a few counts were recorded for this clone. The V gene is TRBV6-5, the J gene TRBJ1-1, with D uncertain. The ends were cut back, 5 bases at V and 5 bases at J, with 15 bases in the middle. The CDR3 covers 14 residues. Germline CDR1 reads MNHEY; CDR2 reads SVGAGI. In DNA, the CDR3 is TGTGCCAGCAGTCCTTGGACCGGGGAGACTGAAGCTTTCTTT. This translates into CASSPWTGETEAFF.

CDR3 protein: CASSLDVLLQPQHF. CDR3 nucleotides: TGTGCCAGCAGCTTAGATGTCCTTCTTCAGCCCCAGCATTTT. The chain joins TRBV7-2 to TRBJ1-5; D is uncertain. Germline values: CDR1 SGHTA, CDR2 FQGNSA. Between the trimmed V and J ends, which lost 1 base and 6 bases, there was a span of 10 bases. The CDR3 loop spans 14 amino acids.

This sequence joins TRBV6-4 and TRBJ2-2; TRBD1 matches 8 bases. The junction had 9 bases not matched to a gene; V was cut back by 6 bases and J by 3 bases. Per germline, CDR1 MRHNA and CDR2 SNTAGT. CDR3 length: 16 residues. The CDR3 DNA is TGTGCCAGCAGCGCTCGGACAGGGTTTTACACCGGGGAGCTGTTTTTT. Residues: CASSARTGFYTGELFF.

CDR3 in DNA: TGTGCCAGCAGCTTAGTCCAGGGTTCGTCTCAGCCCCAGCATTTT. This translates into CASSLVQGSSQPQHF. The chain employs TRBV7-2 and TRBJ1-5; D is possibly TRBD1 (5 bases). V lost 1 base and J lost 6, with 13 bases in between. The CDR3 is made up of 15 amino acids. Germline assignment: CDR1 SGHTA and CDR2 FQGNSA.

This sequence joins TRBV5-4 and TRBJ1-6, with 8 bases matching TRBD1. The CDR3 runs to 15 residues. Germline V lookup: CDR1 SGHNT, CDR2 YYREEE (reference sequence). The J segment lost 7 bases and the V segment lost 4 bases, leaving 7 bases of the junction unmatched. The CDR3 loop reads CASSPWTGRNSPLHF. The CDR3 nucleotides are TGTGCCAGCAGCCCTTGGACAGGGCGAAATTCACCCCTCCACTTT.

This clone was observed a handful of times. This sequence joins TRBV16 and TRBJ1-3; no firm D call. Trimming left V 4 bases short and J 2 bases short, with 9 bases between. Germline CDR1 is KGHSY and CDR2 is FQNENV. The CDR3 length is 14 residues. CDR3 protein: CASSLSVTGNTIYF. Written as DNA, the CDR3 is TGTGCCAGCAGCCTTAGCGTCACTGGAAACACCATATATTTT.

The genes are TRBV6-5 and TRBJ1-4; no clear D gene. V was clipped by 2 bases and J by 3 bases, with 10 bases between them. The CDR3 sequence is 15 residues long. Germline V gene sequence: CDR1 MNHEY, CDR2 SVGAGI. CDR3 protein: CASSYGPEANEKLFF. CDR3 nucleotides: TGTGCCAGCAGTTACGGTCCGGAGGCTAATGAAAAACTGTTTTTT.

This clone was detected a few times. The chain has TRBV4-1 and TRBJ2-3; 8 bases agree with TRBD2. The V and J ends lost 0 bases and 4 bases, in that order; junction bases with no gene match: 6. The V gene's germline CDR1 is MGHRA and CDR2 YSYEKL. This CDR3 spans 16 amino acids. The CDR3 DNA is TGCGCCAGCAGCCAAGATGACGGGGGGGCGCCAGATACGCAGTATTTT. It codes for CASSQDDGGAPDTQYF.

The genes are TRBV4-1 and TRBJ1-4; D is possibly TRBD1 (5 bases). V was pared by 3 bases and J by 7 bases, with 12 bases between. This CDR3 is built from 14 residues. In germline, CDR1 is MGHRA, CDR2 YSYEKL. CDR3 protein: CASSHGGGAEKLFF. As DNA, the CDR3 is TGCGCCAGCAGCCACGGGGGAGGGGCTGAAAAACTGTTTTTT.

The DNA of the CDR3 is TGCGCCAGCAGCCAAGCGAACAGGGAAGACGAGCAGTACTTC. As protein: CASSQANREDEQYF. The chain couples TRBV4-1 to TRBJ2-7; D may be TRBD1 (6 bases). This CDR3 spans 14 amino acids. Germline V CDR1 and CDR2: MGHRA, YSYEKL. V lost 1 base to trimming and J lost 5 bases, with 12 bases between them.

The gene calls are TRBV5-1 and TRBJ1-1, with D uncertain. The germline gives CDR1 SGHRS, CDR2 YFSETQ. The CDR3 spans 15 residues. The V end lost 5 bases, the J end lost 4 bases, and 18 bases lay between the germline ends. The chain's CDR3 is CASRRSEGLVTEAFF. The CDR3 DNA reads TGCGCCAGCAGGCGAAGCGAGGGCCTCGTCACTGAAGCTTTCTTT.

This chain uses TRBV11-3 with TRBJ2-2; D may be TRBD1 (6 bases). The CDR3 totals 14 residues. Trimming cost V 5 bases and J 4 bases, with 11 bases left between them. Germline lookup yields CDR1 SGHNT and CDR2 YENEEA. The CDR3 DNA reads as TGTGCCAGCAGCCCCGGACAGACCACCGGGGAGCTGTTTTTT. Encoded protein: CASSPGQTTGELFF.

This sequence joins TRBV19 and TRBJ1-1; a weak D match, TRBD1 (6 bases). Trimming removed 5 bases at V and 0 bases at J, with 16 bases between. The CDR3 is made up of 16 amino acids. Looked up from germline, CDR1 is LNHDA and CDR2 is SQIVND (reference sequence). DNA for the CDR3: TGTGCCAGTAGTGTGGGCACAGGGATGGTGAACACTGAAGCTTTCTTT. Amino acid sequence: CASSVGTGMVNTEAFF.

The chain employs TRBV27 and TRBJ1-2, with TRBD1 matching over 10 bases. With V trimmed by 3 bases and J by 8 bases, 3 bases remained unmatched. CDR3 size: 13 residues. Looked up from germline, CDR1 is MNHEY and CDR2 is SMNVEV (reference sequence). CDR3 sequence (DNA): TGTGCCAGCAGTTTTGGACAGGGGGTAGGCTACACCTTC. Protein sequence: CASSFGQGVGYTF.

This clone has only one observation. The genes are TRBV7-2 and TRBJ1-1; possible D gene TRBD1, 6 bases. V lost 1 base to trimming and J lost 1 base, with 7 bases between them. CDR1 and CDR2 from the germline V gene are SGHTA and FQGNSA. This CDR3 comprises 14 residues. The CDR3 nucleotides read TGTGCCAGCAGCTTAGTACAGGGGAACACTGAAGCTTTCTTT. It codes for CASSLVQGNTEAFF.

The chain employs TRBV6-1 and TRBJ2-7; D perhaps matches TRBD2 (6 bases). The germline V and J ends were trimmed by 3 bases and 1 base, with 13 bases remaining between them. The germline V gene has CDR1 MNHNS and CDR2 SASEGT. This CDR3 spans 15 amino acids. CDR3: CASSEVGGLSYEQYF. The DNA of the CDR3 is TGTGCCAGCAGTGAGGTGGGAGGCCTTTCCTACGAGCAGTACTTC.

This clone turned up a few times. CDR3 sequence: CASSSRRQFTDTQYF. The CDR3 DNA follows: TGTGCCAGCAGCAGCCGGCGGCAGTTCACAGATACGCAGTATTTT. V and J are TRBV7-9 and TRBJ2-3; D is undetermined. The CDR3 runs to 15 residues. Trimming took off 5 bases at V and 2 bases at J, with 14 bases between the two ends. CDR1 and CDR2 from the germline V gene are SEHNR and FQNEAQ (reference sequence).

This chain uses TRBV2 with TRBJ1-2; D call uncertain. Germline V lookup: CDR1 SNHLY, CDR2 FYNNEI. The CDR3 has 14 residues. V was cut by 6 bases and J by 5 bases, with 16 bases left in between. Written as DNA, the CDR3 is TGTGCCAGCAGGAAAGACACATCTGGGTATGGCTACACCTTC. Translating it yields CASRKDTSGYGYTF. Combining the CDR3 with reference TRBV2 and TRBJ1-2 gives the whole variable domain EPEVTQTPSHQVTQMGQEVILRCVPISNHLYFYWYRQILGQKVEFLVSFYNNEISEKSEIFDDQFSVERPDGSNFTLKIRSTKLEDSAMYFCASRKDTSGYGYTFGSGTRLTVV.

The chain joins TRBV7-9 to TRBJ2-4; D is uncertain. The CDR3 is made up of 11 amino acids. CDR1 and CDR2 from the germline V gene are SEHNR and FQNEAQ (reference sequence). With 1 base removed from V and 16 bases from J, the gap between germline ends came to 11 bases. CDR3 DNA sequence: TGTGCCAGCAGCTTAGATTCTAGTACCTACTTC. Translating gives CASSLDSSTYF.

This rearrangement joins TRBV4-1 to TRBJ2-1; 10 nucleotides agree with TRBD1. The CDR3 has 16 amino acids. In germline, CDR1 is MGHRA, CDR2 YSYEKL. V lost 4 bases, J lost 2 bases, and 5 bases stayed unmatched. The DNA of the CDR3 is TGCGCCAGCAGCCGCCCCGGGACAGGGGCCTACAATGAGCAGTTCTTC. Amino acids: CASSRPGTGAYNEQFF.

The rearrangement joins TRBV5-4 to TRBJ2-1; 7 bases agree with TRBD2. Germline lookup yields CDR1 SGHNT and CDR2 YYREEE (reference sequence). V was pared by 5 bases and J by 2 bases, with 10 bases of the junction left unmatched. CDR3 size: 16 residues. The CDR3, as DNA: TGTGCCAGCAGGAACTTGGGGCGGGGGACCTACAATGAGCAGTTCTTC. Translated: CASRNLGRGTYNEQFF.

The rearrangement uses TRBV11-3 and TRBJ2-3; 11 positions agree with TRBD1. Trimming at V came to 1 base and at J to 4 bases, leaving 7 bases not matched to a gene. CDR3 length: 17 amino acids. Germline assignment: CDR1 SGHNT and CDR2 YENEEA. The CDR3 DNA follows: TGTGCCAGCAGCTTAGGGACAGGGGGCGCAGTCCCAGATACGCAGTATTTT. The encoded protein is CASSLGTGGAVPDTQYF.

V gene TRBV27 combines with J gene TRBJ1-2; tentatively, D is TRBD1 (5 bases). This CDR3 spans 16 amino acids. CDR1 and CDR2 (germline): MNHEY, SMNVEV (reference sequence). Trimming took off 3 bases at V and 5 bases at J, with 19 bases between the two ends. The DNA of the CDR3 is TGTGCCAGCAGTTTTTTTGTGGGGCGCGAAAAGTATGGCTACACCTTC. Protein: CASSFFVGREKYGYTF.

This clone was seen more than once but under ten times. The rearrangement uses TRBV19 and TRBJ1-1; D remains ambiguous. V was trimmed by 3 bases and J by 7 bases, leaving 6 bases between them. Germline CDR1 is LNHDA and CDR2 is SQIVND (reference sequence). This CDR3 region has 11 residues. The CDR3 region has the DNA TGTGCCAGTAGTATTTGGAGTGAAGCTTTCTTT. Its translation is CASSIWSEAFF.

J is TRBJ1-1 and V is TRBV7-9; D is unresolved. The V end lost 1 base, the J end lost 4 bases, and 13 bases lay between the germline ends. This CDR3 is built from 15 residues. Germline CDR1 is SEHNR and CDR2 is FQNEAQ (reference sequence). CDR3 protein: CASSLGVGVGTEAFF. CDR3 coding DNA: TGTGCCAGCAGCTTAGGGGTCGGGGTAGGCACTGAAGCTTTCTTT.

The genes are TRBV19 and TRBJ1-4, with D hard to call. Germline V gene sequence: CDR1 LNHDA, CDR2 SQIVND (reference sequence). This CDR3 is 14 amino acids long. Trimming shortened V by 3 bases and J by 7 bases, and 12 bases separated the two germline ends. Written as DNA, the CDR3 is TGTGCCAGTAGTATGTCTGGTCTGCGTGAAAAACTGTTTTTT. Amino acid sequence: CASSMSGLREKLFF.

The chain uses TRBV10-1 and TRBJ1-1; no clear D gene. With 8 bases removed from V and 6 bases from J, the gap between germline ends came to 13 bases. CDR1 and CDR2 from the germline V gene are WNHNN and SYGVQD (reference sequence). The CDR3 has 12 residues. CDR3 bases: TGCGCCAGCCGCGAGGCCTTCCCTGAAGCTTTCTTT. This translates into CASREAFPEAFF.

The chain joins TRBV2 to TRBJ1-2; 8 bases are shared with TRBD1. The CDR3 is 14 residues long. Germline CDR1 and CDR2: SNHLY and FYNNEI. V lost 5 bases, J lost 3 bases, and 5 bases stayed unmatched. CDR3 region: CASSKTQGDYGYTF. The CDR3 DNA reads as TGTGCCAGCAGTAAAACACAGGGGGACTATGGCTACACCTTC.

The CDR3 reads CASSLWAGDEKLFF. The CDR3 region has the DNA TGCGCCAGCAGCTTGTGGGCAGGGGATGAAAAACTGTTTTTT. The chain combines TRBV5-1 with TRBJ1-4; tentative D call: TRBD1 (6 bases). Trimming cost V 1 base and J 6 bases, with 10 bases left between them. CDR1 and CDR2 (germline): SGHRS, YFSETQ. The CDR3 has 14 amino acids.

The rearrangement joins TRBV29-1 to TRBJ1-3; tentatively, D is TRBD1 (6 bases). The CDR3 has 13 residues. Germline lookup yields CDR1 SQVTM and CDR2 ANQGSEA. Trimming removed 4 bases from V and 2 bases from J, with 9 bases in between. The CDR3 DNA is TGCAGCGTTGTAGGGGACACTGGAAACACCATATATTTT. This codes for CSVVGDTGNTIYF. The whole variable domain, remainder taken from reference TRBV29-1 and TRBJ1-3, is SAVISQKPSRDICQRGTSLTIQCQVDSQVTMMFWYRQQPGQSLTLIATANQGSEATYESGFVIDKFPISRPNLTFSTLTVSNMSPEDSSIYLCSVVGDTGNTIYFGEGSWLTVV.